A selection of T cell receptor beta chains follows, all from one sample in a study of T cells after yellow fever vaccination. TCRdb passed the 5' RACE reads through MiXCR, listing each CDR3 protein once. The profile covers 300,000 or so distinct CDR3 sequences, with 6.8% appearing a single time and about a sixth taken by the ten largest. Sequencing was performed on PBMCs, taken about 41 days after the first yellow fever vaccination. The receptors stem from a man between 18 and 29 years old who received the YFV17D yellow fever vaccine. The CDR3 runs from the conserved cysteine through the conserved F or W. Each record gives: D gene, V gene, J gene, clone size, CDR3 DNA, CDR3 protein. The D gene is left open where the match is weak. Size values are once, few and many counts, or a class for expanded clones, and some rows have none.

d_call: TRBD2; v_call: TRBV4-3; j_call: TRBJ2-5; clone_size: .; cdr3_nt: TGCGCCAGCAGCTCCCGGCGGGACTATATAGAAGAGACCCAGTACTTC; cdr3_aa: CASSSRRDYIEETQYF
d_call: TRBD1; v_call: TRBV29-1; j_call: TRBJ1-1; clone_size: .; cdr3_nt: TGCAGCGGTAACAGGGGGCGGTTGAACACTGAAGCTTTCTTT; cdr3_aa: CSGNRGRLNTEAFF
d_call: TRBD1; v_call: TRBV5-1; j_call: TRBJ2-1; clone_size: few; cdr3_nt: TGCGCCAGCAGCTCCAGGGGGCCGGGGGATGAGCAGTTCTTC; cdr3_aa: CASSSRGPGDEQFF
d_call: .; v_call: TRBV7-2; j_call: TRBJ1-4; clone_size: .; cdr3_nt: TGTGCCAGCAGCTTAGCGTTGGGGGATGAAAAACTGTTTTTT; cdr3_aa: CASSLALGDEKLFF
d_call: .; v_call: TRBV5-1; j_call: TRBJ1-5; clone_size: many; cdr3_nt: TGCGCCAGCAGCGAGGACAGTTATAGCAATCAGCCCCAGCATTTT; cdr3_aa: CASSEDSYSNQPQHF
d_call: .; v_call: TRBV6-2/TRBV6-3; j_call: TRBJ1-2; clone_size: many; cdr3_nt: TGTGCCAGCAGTTACGGTTTAGGAGGCCTCAAGGGCTATGGCTACACCTTC; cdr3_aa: CASSYGLGGLKGYGYTF
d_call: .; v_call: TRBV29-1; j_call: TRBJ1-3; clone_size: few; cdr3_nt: TGCAGCGCTCGGGACGTCGGAAACACCATATATTTT; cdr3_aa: CSARDVGNTIYF
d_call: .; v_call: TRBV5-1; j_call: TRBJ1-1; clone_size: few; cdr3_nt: TGCGCCAGCAGCTTGGAGGTGATAGGGAATGAAGCTTTCTTT; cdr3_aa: CASSLEVIGNEAFF
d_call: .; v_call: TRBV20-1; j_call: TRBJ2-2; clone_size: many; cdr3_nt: TGCAGGAAATCTTTGGGGGGCAAATCGGGCTCCGGCGGGGAGCTGTTTTTT; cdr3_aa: CRKSLGGKSGSGGELFF
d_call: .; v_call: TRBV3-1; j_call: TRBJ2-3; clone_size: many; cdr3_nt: TGTGCCAGCAGCCACCGAGTCGTCTTCACAGATACGCAGTATTTT; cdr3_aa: CASSHRVVFTDTQYF
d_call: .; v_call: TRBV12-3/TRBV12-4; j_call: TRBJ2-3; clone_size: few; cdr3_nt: TGTGCCAGCAGTTTTTCAGCGAGCCCCCTTAGCACAGATACGCAGTATTTT; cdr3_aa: CASSFSASPLSTDTQYF
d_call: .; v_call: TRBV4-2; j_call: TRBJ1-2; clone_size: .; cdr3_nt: TGTGCCAGCAGCCAAGATTGGGGTTCTAACTATGGCTACACCTTC; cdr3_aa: CASSQDWGSNYGYTF
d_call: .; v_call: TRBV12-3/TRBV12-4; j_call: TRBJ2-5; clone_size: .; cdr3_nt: TGTGCCAGCAGTTTAGGCATATCCTGGGTCCGAGAGACCCAGTACTTC; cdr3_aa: CASSLGISWVRETQYF
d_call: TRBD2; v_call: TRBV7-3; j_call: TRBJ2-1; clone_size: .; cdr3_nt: TGTGCCAGCAGCGCGACCGGGACTAGCGGTCTCAATGAGCAGTTCTTC; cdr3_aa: CASSATGTSGLNEQFF
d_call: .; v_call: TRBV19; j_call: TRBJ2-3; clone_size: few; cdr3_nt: TGTGCCAGTACGGCGTCTAGCACAGATACGCAGTATTTT; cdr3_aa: CASTASSTDTQYF
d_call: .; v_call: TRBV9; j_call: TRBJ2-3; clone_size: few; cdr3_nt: TGTGCCAGCAGCGTAGTAGGGGGACTCTCCACAGATACGCAGTATTTT; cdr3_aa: CASSVVGGLSTDTQYF
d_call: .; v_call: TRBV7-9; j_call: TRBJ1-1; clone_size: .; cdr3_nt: TGTGCCAGCAGCCCTAGACAGGTCATGAACACTGAAGCTTTCTTT; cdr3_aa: CASSPRQVMNTEAFF
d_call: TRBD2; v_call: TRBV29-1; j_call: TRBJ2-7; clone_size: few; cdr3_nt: TGCAGCGTTGAAGGGCGGGGGTACGAGCAGTACTTC; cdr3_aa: CSVEGRGYEQYF
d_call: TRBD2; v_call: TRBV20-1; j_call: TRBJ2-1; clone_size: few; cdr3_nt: TGCAGTGCCCCCCCCAGCGGGGGGGCCAATGAGCAGTTCTTC; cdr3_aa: CSAPPSGGANEQFF
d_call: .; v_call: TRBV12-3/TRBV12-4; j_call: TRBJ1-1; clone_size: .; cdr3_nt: TGTGCCAGCAGCCATGATTGGAACACTGAAGCTTTCTTT; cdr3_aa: CASSHDWNTEAFF
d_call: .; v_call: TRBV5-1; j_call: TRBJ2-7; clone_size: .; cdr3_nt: TGCGCCAGCAGCACTCAGGGAGCCGCCTACGAGCCGTACTTC; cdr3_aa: CASSTQGAAYEPYF
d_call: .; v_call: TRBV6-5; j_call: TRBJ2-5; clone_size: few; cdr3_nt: TGTGCCAGCAGTTACGAGAAGGGTGGCCAAGAGACCCAGTACTTC; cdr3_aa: CASSYEKGGQETQYF
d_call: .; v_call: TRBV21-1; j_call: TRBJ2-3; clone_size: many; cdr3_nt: TGTGCCAGCAGCAAAGGAACTAGCAGCAGCACAGATACGCAGTATTTT; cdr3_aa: CASSKGTSSSTDTQYF
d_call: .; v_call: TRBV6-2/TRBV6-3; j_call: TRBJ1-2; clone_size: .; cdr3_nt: TGTGCCAGCAGTTACCATGGGCCTGGCTACACCTTC; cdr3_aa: CASSYHGPGYTF
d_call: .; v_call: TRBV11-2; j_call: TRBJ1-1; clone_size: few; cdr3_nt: TGTGCCAGCAGCCCGCGGGGGGTGGATGCTTTCTTT; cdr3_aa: CASSPRGVDAFF
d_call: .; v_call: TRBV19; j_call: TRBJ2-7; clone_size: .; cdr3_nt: TGTGCCAGTAGTGAGTCGGGATTATCCTACGAGCAGTACTTC; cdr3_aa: CASSESGLSYEQYF
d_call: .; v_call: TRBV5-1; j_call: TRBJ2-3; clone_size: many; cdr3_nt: TGCGCCAGCAGACTAAGTAGCCAAGTGGCAGATACGCAGTATTTT; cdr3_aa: CASRLSSQVADTQYF
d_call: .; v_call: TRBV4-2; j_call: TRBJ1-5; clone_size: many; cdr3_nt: TGTGCCAGCAGCCAAGTTTCCAGGTCTAGCAATCAGCCCCAGCATTTT; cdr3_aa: CASSQVSRSSNQPQHF
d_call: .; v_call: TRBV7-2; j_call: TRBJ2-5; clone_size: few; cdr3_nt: TGTGCCAGCAGCTCCTGGGAGTTTGAGAGGGAGACCCAGTACTTC; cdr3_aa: CASSSWEFERETQYF
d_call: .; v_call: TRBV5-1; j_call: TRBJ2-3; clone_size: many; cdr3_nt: TGCGCCAGCAGCTTCACACCTACAGATACGCAGTATTTT; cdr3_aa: CASSFTPTDTQYF
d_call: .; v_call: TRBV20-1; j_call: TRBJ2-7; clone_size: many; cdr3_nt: TGCAGTGCACTAACTAGATCCGCCTACGAGCAGTACTTC; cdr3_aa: CSALTRSAYEQYF
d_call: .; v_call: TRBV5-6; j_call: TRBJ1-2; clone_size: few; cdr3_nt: TGTGCCAGCAGCTTGGCCCTTAACTATGGCTACACCTTC; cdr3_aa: CASSLALNYGYTF
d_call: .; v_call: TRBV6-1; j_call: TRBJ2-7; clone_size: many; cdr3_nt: TGTGCCAGCAACCAGGGCGTGGCCTACGAGCAGTACTTC; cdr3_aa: CASNQGVAYEQYF
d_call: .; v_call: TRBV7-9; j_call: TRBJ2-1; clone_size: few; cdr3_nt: TGTGCCAGCAGCCTCCGGGGCCTTCGAAATGAGCAGTTCTTC; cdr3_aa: CASSLRGLRNEQFF
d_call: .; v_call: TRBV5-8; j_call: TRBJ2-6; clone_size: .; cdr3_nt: TGTGCCAGCAGTCGCAGGGCCTCTGGGGCCAACGTCCTGACTTTC; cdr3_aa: CASSRRASGANVLTF
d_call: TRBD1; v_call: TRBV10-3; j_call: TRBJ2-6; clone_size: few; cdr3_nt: TGTGCCATCAGGCTGGGACAGGGGGGCGCTGGGGCCAACGTCCTGACTTTC; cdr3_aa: CAIRLGQGGAGANVLTF
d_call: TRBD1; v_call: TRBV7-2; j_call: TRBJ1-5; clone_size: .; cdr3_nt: TGTGCCAGTACAGGGGAACGGTCTCAGCCCCAGCATTTT; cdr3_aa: CASTGERSQPQHF
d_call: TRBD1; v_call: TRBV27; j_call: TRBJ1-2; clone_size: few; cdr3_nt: TGTGCCAGCAGTACAGGGGGGAGAATTAACTATGGCTACACCTTC; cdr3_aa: CASSTGGRINYGYTF
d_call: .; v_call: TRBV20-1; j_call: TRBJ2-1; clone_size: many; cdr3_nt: TGCAGTGCTTTCCCGCCCCCGGGAGTCTACAATGAGCAGTTCTTC; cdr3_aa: CSAFPPPGVYNEQFF
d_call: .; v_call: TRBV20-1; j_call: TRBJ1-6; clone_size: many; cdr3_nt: TGCAGTGCTAGAGACGCGGCAGCTTTTTCACCCCTCCACTTT; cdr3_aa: CSARDAAAFSPLHF
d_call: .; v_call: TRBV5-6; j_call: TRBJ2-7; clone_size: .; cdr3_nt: TGTGCCAGCACAGACGCCTCGGGGTACTACGAGCAGTACTTC; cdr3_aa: CASTDASGYYEQYF